These T cell receptor beta chains were read from a single sample in a study of blood T cells in healthy people across ages. TCRdb reprocessed the 5' RACE reads via MiXCR and lists one record per CDR3 protein. The repertoire holds 1.5 million to 2 million distinct CDR3 sequences, with about 39% as singletons. The source material was blood. These receptors all come from a human donor in good health. Each CDR3 is given with its conserved first and last residue. The order of the fields is D gene, clone size, V gene, J gene, CDR3 DNA, CDR3 protein. A D gene is named only where the DNA matches it firmly. Where a row states a size, it is once, few, many or the class of an expanded clone; other rows omit it.

d_gene: NA; abundance: few; v_gene: TRBV6-2/TRBV6-3; j_gene: TRBJ2-7; CDR3nt: TGTGCCAGCAGTTACTCCCCAAGCGTGGGACAGCAGTACTTC; CDR3aa: CASSYSPSVGQQYF
d_gene: TRBD2; abundance: NA; v_gene: TRBV11-1; j_gene: TRBJ2-1; CDR3nt: TGTGCCAGCAGTGATGGGACTAGCGGGTCCCCCCAGGGGCGAAGCTCCTACAATGAGCAGTTCTTC; CDR3aa: CASSDGTSGSPQGRSSYNEQFF
d_gene: NA; abundance: NA; v_gene: TRBV6-6; j_gene: TRBJ1-6; CDR3nt: TGTGCCAGCATGCCACAGAGCTCCTATAATTCACCCCTCCACTTT; CDR3aa: CASMPQSSYNSPLHF
d_gene: NA; abundance: NA; v_gene: TRBV5-1; j_gene: TRBJ2-7; CDR3nt: TGCGCCAGCAGCTCAGTTCCGGGACCCTACGAGCAGTACTTC; CDR3aa: CASSSVPGPYEQYF
d_gene: NA; abundance: NA; v_gene: TRBV6-6; j_gene: TRBJ2-7; CDR3nt: TGTGCCAGCAGTTACCCACGGGACGGCTCCTACGAGCAGTACTTC; CDR3aa: CASSYPRDGSYEQYF
d_gene: NA; abundance: few; v_gene: TRBV20-1; j_gene: TRBJ2-1; CDR3nt: TGCAGTGCTAGAGGCCTAGTGAGTTTTGAGCAGTTCTTC; CDR3aa: CSARGLVSFEQFF
d_gene: NA; abundance: NA; v_gene: TRBV20-1; j_gene: TRBJ1-2; CDR3nt: TGCAGTGCTAGAGATGCTGCCAGGTATGGCTACACCTTC; CDR3aa: CSARDAARYGYTF
d_gene: NA; abundance: NA; v_gene: TRBV20-1; j_gene: TRBJ1-2; CDR3nt: TGCAGTGCTACCAACCTAAATGACTATGGCTACACCTTC; CDR3aa: CSATNLNDYGYTF
d_gene: TRBD1; abundance: few; v_gene: TRBV6-1; j_gene: TRBJ2-1; CDR3nt: TGTGCCAGCAGTGGACGGACAGGGCGACGTGCCGTAGACAATGAGCAGTTCTTC; CDR3aa: CASSGRTGRRAVDNEQFF
d_gene: TRBD2; abundance: NA; v_gene: TRBV7-9; j_gene: TRBJ2-3; CDR3nt: TGTGCCAGCAGCTCGTCGGTCAGCGGGGGGGACCTGGATACGCAGTATTTT; CDR3aa: CASSSSVSGGDLDTQYF
d_gene: NA; abundance: NA; v_gene: TRBV13; j_gene: TRBJ2-5; CDR3nt: TGTGCCAGCAGCCAATCCGGGCCGGGGGAGACCCAGTACTTC; CDR3aa: CASSQSGPGETQYF
d_gene: NA; abundance: NA; v_gene: TRBV5-5; j_gene: TRBJ2-3; CDR3nt: TGTGCCAGCAGCTTGGGGACGGTAGGGACAGATACGCAGTATTTT; CDR3aa: CASSLGTVGTDTQYF
d_gene: NA; abundance: NA; v_gene: TRBV6-5; j_gene: TRBJ1-1; CDR3nt: TGTGCCAGCAGTTACTCGATTCCCGGGGGTGGCAACACTGAAGCTTTCTTT; CDR3aa: CASSYSIPGGGNTEAFF
d_gene: NA; abundance: NA; v_gene: TRBV6-5; j_gene: TRBJ1-2; CDR3nt: TGTGCCAGCAGTTGGTCAGGGAATGGCTACACCTTC; CDR3aa: CASSWSGNGYTF
d_gene: TRBD1; abundance: few; v_gene: TRBV29-1; j_gene: TRBJ1-2; CDR3nt: TGCAGCGTTGACCTGGACAGGCTTAACGCTAACTATGGCTACACCTTC; CDR3aa: CSVDLDRLNANYGYTF
d_gene: TRBD2; abundance: many; v_gene: TRBV29-1; j_gene: TRBJ2-3; CDR3nt: TGCAGCGTTGGTCGTAGCGGGGGTCCAGATACGCAGTATTTT; CDR3aa: CSVGRSGGPDTQYF
d_gene: NA; abundance: NA; v_gene: TRBV29-1; j_gene: TRBJ1-1; CDR3nt: TGCAGCGCCGGTAGACGGTTGAACACTGAAGCTTTCTTT; CDR3aa: CSAGRRLNTEAFF
d_gene: TRBD2; abundance: NA; v_gene: TRBV20-1; j_gene: TRBJ2-2; CDR3nt: TGCAGTGGACTGCGGGGGGGAGCGAACACCGGGGAGCTGTTTTTT; CDR3aa: CSGLRGGANTGELFF
d_gene: TRBD2; abundance: NA; v_gene: TRBV20-1; j_gene: TRBJ2-1; CDR3nt: TGCAGCGCTAGTCTAGCGGGGGGCCATGAGCAGTTCTTC; CDR3aa: CSASLAGGHEQFF
d_gene: TRBD1; abundance: NA; v_gene: TRBV4-1; j_gene: TRBJ2-7; CDR3nt: TGCGCCAGCAGCCGGTACACCGGGACAGGGTTCTACGAGCAGTACTTC; CDR3aa: CASSRYTGTGFYEQYF
d_gene: NA; abundance: NA; v_gene: TRBV25-1; j_gene: TRBJ1-5; CDR3nt: TGTGCCAGCAGGGAGAAACAGCCCCAGCATTTT; CDR3aa: CASREKQPQHF
d_gene: NA; abundance: many; v_gene: TRBV29-1; j_gene: TRBJ2-7; CDR3nt: TGCAGCGTTGAATCCCCCGGACAGATACACTACGAGCAGTACTTC; CDR3aa: CSVESPGQIHYEQYF
d_gene: NA; abundance: few; v_gene: TRBV29-1; j_gene: TRBJ1-2; CDR3nt: TGCAGCGTTAGCACGGAGGGCTATGGCTACACCTTC; CDR3aa: CSVSTEGYGYTF
d_gene: NA; abundance: few; v_gene: TRBV4-2; j_gene: TRBJ2-1; CDR3nt: TGTGCCAGCAGCCAAACTGCTGAGCAGTTCTTC; CDR3aa: CASSQTAEQFF
d_gene: NA; abundance: NA; v_gene: TRBV9; j_gene: TRBJ2-2; CDR3nt: TGTGCCAGCAGCCGAAATACAGGGATGAACACCGGGGAGCTGTTTTTT; CDR3aa: CASSRNTGMNTGELFF
d_gene: NA; abundance: NA; v_gene: TRBV3-1; j_gene: TRBJ2-1; CDR3nt: TGTGCCAGCGGAGGGTCAGGGTCCTACAATGAGCAGTTCTTC; CDR3aa: CASGGSGSYNEQFF
d_gene: NA; abundance: few; v_gene: TRBV28; j_gene: TRBJ1-3; CDR3nt: TGTGCCAGCACCAGTGAGGGTACGTCGTTACTAGCTGGAAACACCATATATTTT; CDR3aa: CASTSEGTSLLAGNTIYF
d_gene: NA; abundance: NA; v_gene: TRBV29-1; j_gene: TRBJ2-1; CDR3nt: TGCAGCGTTGAAGGTGTGGATGCTTACAATGAGCAGTTCTTC; CDR3aa: CSVEGVDAYNEQFF
d_gene: TRBD2; abundance: few; v_gene: TRBV20-1; j_gene: TRBJ2-1; CDR3nt: TGCAGTGCTAGCGGGGGGGACGGCAATGAGCAGTTCTTC; CDR3aa: CSASGGDGNEQFF